This T cell receptor beta chain was captured by sequencing in a study of regulatory T cells in long-lasting Graves disease (dated by TCRdb to the early 2020s). The study in broad terms: Persistent Graves' disease was defined as antithyroid drug treatment for over 5 years with persistently positive TSH receptor autoantibodies. Patients with persistent Graves' disease were compared with patients with newly diagnosed Graves' disease using TCR sequencing and RNA sequencing of peripheral blood. The study was conducted in China and was registered as a clinical trial. TCR sequencing covered around 13 persistent and around 20 newly diagnosed Graves' disease patients, some 35 samples in total. On average, persistent Graves' disease patients in the clinical cohort had been on antithyroid drugs for approximately 10 years.

A word on this clonotype: Its antigen is currently not known. Base qualities are not provided; no much larger clone lies one nucleotide away.

The library was built by means of multiplex PCR. The instrument given in TCRdb is Illumina HiSeq 4000. iRepertoire HTBI primers and Arm-PCR amplification of CDR3 regions were used to construct TCR beta libraries. PCR products were gel purified before sequencing. Processing in the source paper ran as follows. A total of roughly 65 TRBV and 14 TRBJ segments were identified across samples and were used for gene usage analysis of CDR3 amino acid clonotypes. COPE and FqMerger were used to merge filtered high-quality paired reads into contigs. BLAST was used to align contigs to the IMGT TRBV, TRBD and TRBJ reference genes, and CDR3 was defined following IMGT. Highly expanded clones were defined as clonotypes with a frequency above 0.1%. Shannon entropy served as the measure of repertoire diversity, while the Gini coefficient captured V-J evenness. A clonotype was considered public if more than one individual shared it. TCRdb redid the processing of the public reads, applying fastp at Q25 and MiXCR, and retained in-frame beta chains. CDR3 protein duplicates are merged, each entry listing the most common genes and DNA. None of the V and J calls come from the authors' own analysis; TCRdb made them. The sample table shows roughly 500,000 distinct CDR3 sequences, and 20% to 25% are seen once. Clones ranked in the top ten supply roughly 7% of the sample.

Including the terminal cysteine and phenylalanine, the CDR3 comprises 13 residues. Of the read, only the CDR3 DNA is kept; its 39 bases are in frame from base 1. Between the V and J ends, shortened by 5 bases and 3 bases respectively, the junction contains 8 bases. The germline V gene supplies CDR1 SGHTA and CDR2 FQGNSA. Sample time point, as interpreted from the label and publication: persistent/refractory GD, antithyroid drugs over 5 years with positive TRAb. RNA was extracted from PBMCs in TRIzol for both TCR sequencing and RNA sequencing. Graves' disease was diagnosed according to American Thyroid Association guidelines. The patients came from an endocrinology department in Xi'an, China. Each patient gave 9 to 10 milliliters of peripheral blood, collected in an EDTA anticoagulant tube. Ficoll Paque Plus density gradient separation was used to isolate PBMCs, and no further T cell sorting was performed. An Agilent 2100 Bioanalyzer and agarose gel were used to assess RNA quality, and a NanoDrop 2000 was used to measure RNA concentration.

Beyond this particular receptor, the publication reports: Persistent disease showed preferential use of TRBV28, TRBJ1-2 and TRBJ2-5, whereas newly diagnosed disease favored TRBV20-1 and TRBJ2-1. Sequencing and analysis were restricted to the TCR beta chain. Only peripheral blood was studied, because thyroid tissue, the primary lesion, was inaccessible. As a limitation, the authors acknowledged that the small sample size may reduce accuracy. Patients with persistent disease shared more public clonotypes (about 2,700) than newly diagnosed patients did (approximately 990). Lower TCR Shannon entropy and fewer highly expanded clones were observed in persistent Graves' disease patients than in newly diagnosed patients, which suggested clonal expansion.

The chain is made from TRBV7-2 and TRBJ2-1, with TRBD2 as a weak D call on 5 bases. The origin of this receptor is a female donor with Graves disease. Specimen: peripheral blood mononuclear cells (PBMCs), collected when the disease was refractory, from a patient treated with antithyroid drugs. The CDR3 has the sequence CASSIGGYNEQFF. The nucleotides read TGTGCCAGCAGCATAGGAGGCTACAATGAGCAGTTCTTC.